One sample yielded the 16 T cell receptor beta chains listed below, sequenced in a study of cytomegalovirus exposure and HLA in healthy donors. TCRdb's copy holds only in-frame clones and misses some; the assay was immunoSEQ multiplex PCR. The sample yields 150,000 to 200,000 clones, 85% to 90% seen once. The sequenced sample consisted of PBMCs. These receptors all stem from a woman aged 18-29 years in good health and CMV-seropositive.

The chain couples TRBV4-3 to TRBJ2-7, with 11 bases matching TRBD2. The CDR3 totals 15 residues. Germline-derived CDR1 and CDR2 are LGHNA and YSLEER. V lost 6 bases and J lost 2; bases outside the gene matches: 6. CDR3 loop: CASSFGTSGTYEQYF. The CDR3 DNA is TGCGCCAGCAGTTTCGGGACTAGCGGAACCTACGAGCAGTACTTC.

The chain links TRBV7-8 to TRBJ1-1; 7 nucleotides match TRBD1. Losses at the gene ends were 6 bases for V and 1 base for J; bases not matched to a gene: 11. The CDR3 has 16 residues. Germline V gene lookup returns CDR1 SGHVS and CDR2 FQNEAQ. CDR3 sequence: CASSQPYGTANTEAFF. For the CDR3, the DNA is TGTGCCAGCAGTCAGCCCTATGGGACAGCGAACACTGAAGCTTTCTTT.

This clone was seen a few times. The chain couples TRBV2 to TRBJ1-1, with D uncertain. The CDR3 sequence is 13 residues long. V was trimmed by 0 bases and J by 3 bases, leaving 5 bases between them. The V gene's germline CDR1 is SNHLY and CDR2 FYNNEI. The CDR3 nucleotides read TGTGCCAGCAGTGAAGCGGACTACACTGAAGCTTTCTTT. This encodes CASSEADYTEAFF.

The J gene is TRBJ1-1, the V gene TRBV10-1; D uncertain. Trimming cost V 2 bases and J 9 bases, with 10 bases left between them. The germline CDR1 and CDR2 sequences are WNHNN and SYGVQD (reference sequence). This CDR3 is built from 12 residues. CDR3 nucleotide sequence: TGCGCCAGCAGTGAGCGGGGAGGGAAAGCTTTCTTT. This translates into CASSERGGKAFF.

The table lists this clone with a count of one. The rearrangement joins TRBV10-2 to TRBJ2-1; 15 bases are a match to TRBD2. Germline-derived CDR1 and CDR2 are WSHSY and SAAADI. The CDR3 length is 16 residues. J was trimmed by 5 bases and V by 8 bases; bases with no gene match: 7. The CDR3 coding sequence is TGCGCCAGCGTCGGACTAGCGGGAGGGGATAACAATGAGCAGTTCTTC. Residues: CASVGLAGGDNNEQFF.

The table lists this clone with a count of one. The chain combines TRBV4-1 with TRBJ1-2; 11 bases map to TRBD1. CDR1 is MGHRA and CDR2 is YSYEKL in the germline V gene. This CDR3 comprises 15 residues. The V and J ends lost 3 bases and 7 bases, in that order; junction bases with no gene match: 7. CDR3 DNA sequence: TGCGCCAGCAGCCATTACTCCGGGACAGGGGGTGGCTACACCTTC. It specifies CASSHYSGTGGGYTF.

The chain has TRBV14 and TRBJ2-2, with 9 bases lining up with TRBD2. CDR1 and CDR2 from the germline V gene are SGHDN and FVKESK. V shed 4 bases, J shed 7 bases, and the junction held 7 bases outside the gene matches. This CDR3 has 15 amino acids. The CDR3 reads CASSLIAGAGGELFF. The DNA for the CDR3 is TGTGCCAGCAGCCTCATAGCGGGAGCGGGCGGGGAGCTGTTTTTT.

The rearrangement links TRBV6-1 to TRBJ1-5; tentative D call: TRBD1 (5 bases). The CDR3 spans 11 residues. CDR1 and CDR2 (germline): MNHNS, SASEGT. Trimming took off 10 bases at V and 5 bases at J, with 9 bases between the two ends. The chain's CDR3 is CATTGDQPQHF. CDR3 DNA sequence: TGTGCCACCACGGGGGATCAGCCCCAGCATTTT.

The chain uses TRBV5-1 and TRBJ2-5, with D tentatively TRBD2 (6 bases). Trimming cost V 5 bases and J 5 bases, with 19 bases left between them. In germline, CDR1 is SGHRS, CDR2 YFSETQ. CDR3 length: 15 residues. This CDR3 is CASSSPGLQHETQYF. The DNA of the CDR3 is TGCGCCAGCAGTTCGCCGGGACTTCAGCACGAGACCCAGTACTTC.

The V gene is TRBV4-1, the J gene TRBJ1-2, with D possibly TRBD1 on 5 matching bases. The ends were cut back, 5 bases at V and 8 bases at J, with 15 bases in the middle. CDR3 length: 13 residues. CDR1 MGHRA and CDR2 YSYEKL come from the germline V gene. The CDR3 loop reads CASSVGGVWGYTF. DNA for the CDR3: TGCGCCAGCAGCGTCGGAGGGGTTTGGGGCTACACCTTC.

The CDR3 sequence: CASNSNGGSEQYF. The CDR3 DNA sequence: TGTGCCAGCAACTCAAATGGGGGGTCCGAGCAGTACTTC. V usage is TRBV7-9 and J usage is TRBJ2-7; D is possibly TRBD2 (6 bases). V was pared by 7 bases and J by 6 bases, with 16 bases between. Germline loops: CDR1 SEHNR, CDR2 FQNEAQ (reference sequence). This CDR3 contains 13 residues.

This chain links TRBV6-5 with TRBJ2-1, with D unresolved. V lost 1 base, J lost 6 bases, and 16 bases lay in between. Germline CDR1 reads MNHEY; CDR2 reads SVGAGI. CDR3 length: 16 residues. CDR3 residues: CASSYLVFSRRNEQFF. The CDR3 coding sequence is TGTGCCAGCAGTTACTTGGTCTTCTCGCGTCGCAATGAGCAGTTCTTC.

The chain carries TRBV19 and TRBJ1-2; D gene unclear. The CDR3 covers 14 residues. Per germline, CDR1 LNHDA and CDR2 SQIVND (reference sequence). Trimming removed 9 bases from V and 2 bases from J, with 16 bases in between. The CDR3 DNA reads TGTGCCAGCCATCCCCTGACATTCAACTATGGCTACACCTTC. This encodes CASHPLTFNYGYTF.

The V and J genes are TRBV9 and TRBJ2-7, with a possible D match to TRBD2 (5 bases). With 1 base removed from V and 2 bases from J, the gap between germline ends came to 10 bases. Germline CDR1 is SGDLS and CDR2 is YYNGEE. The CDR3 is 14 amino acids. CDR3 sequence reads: CASSVRSGTYEQYF. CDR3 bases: TGTGCCAGCAGCGTAAGGAGCGGAACCTACGAGCAGTACTTC. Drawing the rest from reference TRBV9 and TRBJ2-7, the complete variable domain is DSGVTQTPKHLITATGQRVTLRCSPRSGDLSVYWYQQSLDQGLQFLIQYYNGEERAKGNILERFSAQQFPDLHSELNLSSLELGDSALYFCASSVRSGTYEQYFGPGTRLTVT.

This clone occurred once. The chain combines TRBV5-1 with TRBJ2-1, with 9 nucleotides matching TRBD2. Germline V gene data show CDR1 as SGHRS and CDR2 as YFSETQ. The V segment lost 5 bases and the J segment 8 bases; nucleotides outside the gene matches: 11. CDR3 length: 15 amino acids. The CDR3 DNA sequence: TGCGCCAGCAGTTTTAGCGGGAGTGGGCTCTATGAGCAGTTCTTC. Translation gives CASSFSGSGLYEQFF.

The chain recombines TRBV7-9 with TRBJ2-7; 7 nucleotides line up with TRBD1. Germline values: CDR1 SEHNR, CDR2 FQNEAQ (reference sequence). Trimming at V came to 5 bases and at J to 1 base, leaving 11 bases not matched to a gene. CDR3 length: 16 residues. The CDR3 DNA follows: TGTGCCAGCAGCCCTACCGGGACAGCCACTTCCTACGAGCAGTACTTC. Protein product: CASSPTGTATSYEQYF.